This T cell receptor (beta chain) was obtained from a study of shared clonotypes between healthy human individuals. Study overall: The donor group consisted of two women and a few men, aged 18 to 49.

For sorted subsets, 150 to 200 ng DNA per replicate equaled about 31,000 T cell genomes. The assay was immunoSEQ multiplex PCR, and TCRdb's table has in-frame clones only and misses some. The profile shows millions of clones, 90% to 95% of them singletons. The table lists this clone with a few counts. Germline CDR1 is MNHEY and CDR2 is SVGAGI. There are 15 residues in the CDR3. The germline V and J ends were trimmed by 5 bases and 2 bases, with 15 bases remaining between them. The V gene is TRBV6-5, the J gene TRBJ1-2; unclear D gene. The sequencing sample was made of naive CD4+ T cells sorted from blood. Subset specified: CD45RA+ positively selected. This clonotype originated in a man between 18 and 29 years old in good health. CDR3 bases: TGTGCCAGCAGTCCGGGTGGGCGGGCCAACTATGGCTACACCTTC. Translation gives CASSPGGRANYGYTF.